This T cell receptor beta chain originates from a study of T cells in localized non-small cell lung cancer. Findings of the study overall: Heterogeneity remains possible, as sequencing covered one tumor region only. Appearances in adjacent lung were noted for a median approximately 50 of the top 100 tumor clones. Uninvolved adjacent lung showed peak T cell clonality, exceeding tumor. Longer survival (overall) was linked to higher T cell density in blood.

The sample holds a few counts of this clone. What it recognizes is unknown. Sequencing used immunoSEQ multiplex PCR; TCRdb keeps in-frame clones, though not all of them. The table shows 70,000 or so clones, with 70% to 85% occurring only once. The germline V and J ends were trimmed by 5 bases and 6 bases, with 8 bases remaining between them. Germline V gene lookup returns CDR1 DFQATT and CDR2 SNEGSKA (reference sequence). This CDR3 spans 11 amino acids. The sequencing used peripheral blood, collected before any cancer treatment. The chain links TRBV20-1 to TRBJ2-1; D is undetermined. The TCR was taken from a female donor older than 55 with stage I lung adenocarcinoma. Written as DNA, the CDR3 is TGCAGTGCTTTCCGGATCAATGAGCAGTTCTTC. Its translation: CSAFRINEQFF.